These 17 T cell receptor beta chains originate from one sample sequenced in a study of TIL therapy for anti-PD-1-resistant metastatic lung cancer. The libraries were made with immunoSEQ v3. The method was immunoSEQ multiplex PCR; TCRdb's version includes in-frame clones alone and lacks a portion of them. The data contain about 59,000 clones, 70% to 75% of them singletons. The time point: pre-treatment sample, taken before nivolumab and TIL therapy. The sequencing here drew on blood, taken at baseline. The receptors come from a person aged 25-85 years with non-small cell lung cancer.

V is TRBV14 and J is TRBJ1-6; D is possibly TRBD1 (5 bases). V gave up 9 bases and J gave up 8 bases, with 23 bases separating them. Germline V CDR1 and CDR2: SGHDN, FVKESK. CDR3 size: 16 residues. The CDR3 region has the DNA TGTGCCAGAAGACCCCCCCCCTGGAGGGGTCATTCACCCCTCCACTTT. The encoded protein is CARRPPPWRGHSPLHF.

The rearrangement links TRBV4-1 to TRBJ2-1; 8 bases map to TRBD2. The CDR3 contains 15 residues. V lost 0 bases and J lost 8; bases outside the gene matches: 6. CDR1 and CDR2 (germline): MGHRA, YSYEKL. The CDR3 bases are TGCGCCAGCAGCCAAGAGATGACTAGCGTGCATGAGCAGTTCTTC. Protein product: CASSQEMTSVHEQFF.

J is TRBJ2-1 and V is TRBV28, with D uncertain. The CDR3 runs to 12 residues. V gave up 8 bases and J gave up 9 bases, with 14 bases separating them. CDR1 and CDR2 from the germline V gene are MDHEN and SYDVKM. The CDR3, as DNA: TGTGCCAGCGGCGAGGAGAGGAGTGAGCAGTTCTTC. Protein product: CASGEERSEQFF.

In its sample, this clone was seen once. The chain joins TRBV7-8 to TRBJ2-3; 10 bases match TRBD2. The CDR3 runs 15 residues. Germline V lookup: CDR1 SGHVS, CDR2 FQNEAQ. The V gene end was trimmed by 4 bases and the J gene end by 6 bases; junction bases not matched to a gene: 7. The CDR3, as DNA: TGTGCCAGCAGCTCCCTAGCGGGAGCTTGGGATACGCAGTATTTT. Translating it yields CASSSLAGAWDTQYF. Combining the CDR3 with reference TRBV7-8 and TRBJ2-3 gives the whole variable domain GAGVSQSPRYKVAKRGQDVALRCDPISGHVSLFWYQQALGQGPEFLTYFQNEAQLDKSGLPSDRFFAERPEGSVSTLKIQRTQQEDSAVYLCASSSLAGAWDTQYFGPGTRLTVL.

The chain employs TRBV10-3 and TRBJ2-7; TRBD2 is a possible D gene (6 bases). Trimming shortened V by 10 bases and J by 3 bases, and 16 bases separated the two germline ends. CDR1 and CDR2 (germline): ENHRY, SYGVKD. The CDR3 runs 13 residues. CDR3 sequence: CATTRTDNYEQYF. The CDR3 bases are TGTGCCACGACTAGGACGGACAACTACGAGCAGTACTTC.

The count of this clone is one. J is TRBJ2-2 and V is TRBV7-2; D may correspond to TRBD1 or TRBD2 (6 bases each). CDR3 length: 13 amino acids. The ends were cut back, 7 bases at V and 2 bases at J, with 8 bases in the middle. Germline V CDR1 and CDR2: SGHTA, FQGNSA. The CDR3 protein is CASTGANTGELFF. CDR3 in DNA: TGTGCCAGCACGGGGGCTAACACCGGGGAGCTGTTTTTT.

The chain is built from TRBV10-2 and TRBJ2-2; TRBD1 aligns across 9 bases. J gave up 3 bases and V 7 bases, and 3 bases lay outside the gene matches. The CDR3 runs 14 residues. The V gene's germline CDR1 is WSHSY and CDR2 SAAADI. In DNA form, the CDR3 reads TGCGCCAGCAAGGGACAGGGATACACCGGGGAGCTGTTTTTT. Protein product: CASKGQGYTGELFF.

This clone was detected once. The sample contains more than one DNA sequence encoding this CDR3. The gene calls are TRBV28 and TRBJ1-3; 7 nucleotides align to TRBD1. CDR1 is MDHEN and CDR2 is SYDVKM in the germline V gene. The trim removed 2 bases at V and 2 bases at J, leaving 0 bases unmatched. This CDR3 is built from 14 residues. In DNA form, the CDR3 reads TGTGCCAGCAGTTTAGACAGGGCTGGAAACACCATATATTTT. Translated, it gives CASSLDRAGNTIYF.

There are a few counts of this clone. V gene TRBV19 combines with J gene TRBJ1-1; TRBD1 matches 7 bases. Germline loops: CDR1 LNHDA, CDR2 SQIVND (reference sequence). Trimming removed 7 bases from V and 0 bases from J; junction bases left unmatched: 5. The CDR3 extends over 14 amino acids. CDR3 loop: CASTLQGMNTEAFF. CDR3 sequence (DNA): TGTGCCAGTACCCTACAGGGGATGAACACTGAAGCTTTCTTT. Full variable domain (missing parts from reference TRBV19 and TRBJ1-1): DGGITQSPKYLFRKEGQNVTLSCEQNLNHDAMYWYRQDPGQGLRLIYYSQIVNDFQKGDIAEGYSVSREKKESFPLTVTSAQKNPTAFYLCASTLQGMNTEAFFGQGTRLTVV.

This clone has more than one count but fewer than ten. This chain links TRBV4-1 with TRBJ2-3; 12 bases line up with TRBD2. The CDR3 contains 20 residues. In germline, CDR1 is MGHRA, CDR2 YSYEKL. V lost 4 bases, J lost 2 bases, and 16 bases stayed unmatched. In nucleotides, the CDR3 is TGCGCCAGCAGCCGGGGGACTAGCGGGTGGGGCCGGGAACACACAGATACGCAGTATTTT. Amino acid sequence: CASSRGTSGWGREHTDTQYF.

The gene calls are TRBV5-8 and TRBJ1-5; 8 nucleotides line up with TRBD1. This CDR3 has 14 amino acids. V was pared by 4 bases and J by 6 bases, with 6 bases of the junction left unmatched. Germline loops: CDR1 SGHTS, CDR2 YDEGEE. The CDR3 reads CASSLRTGFQPQHF. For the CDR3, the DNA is TGTGCCAGCAGCCTTAGGACAGGGTTTCAGCCCCAGCATTTT.

The CDR3 protein is CASRTGGEVYGYTF. The CDR3 coding sequence is TGTGCCAGCAGGACAGGGGGTGAAGTCTATGGCTACACCTTC. This chain uses TRBV7-2 with TRBJ1-2; 9 bases map to TRBD1. Germline trimming cut 6 bases from V and 4 bases from J; bases unmatched to any gene: 6. This CDR3 has 14 residues. The germline V gene has CDR1 SGHTA and CDR2 FQGNSA.

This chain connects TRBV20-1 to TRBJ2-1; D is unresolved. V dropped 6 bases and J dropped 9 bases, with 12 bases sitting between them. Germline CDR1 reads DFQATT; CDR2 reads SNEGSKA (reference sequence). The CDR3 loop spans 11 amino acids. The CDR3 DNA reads TGCAGTGCAACGTTAGTTCGTGAGCAGTTCTTC. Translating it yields CSATLVREQFF.

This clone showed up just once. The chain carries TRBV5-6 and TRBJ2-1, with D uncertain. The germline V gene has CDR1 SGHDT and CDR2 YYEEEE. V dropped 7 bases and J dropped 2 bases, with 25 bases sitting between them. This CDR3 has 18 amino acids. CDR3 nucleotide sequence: TGTGCCAGCTCGTCACTAATCTCACTCCAGGTCGCCTACAATGAGCAGTTCTTC. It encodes CASSSLISLQVAYNEQFF.

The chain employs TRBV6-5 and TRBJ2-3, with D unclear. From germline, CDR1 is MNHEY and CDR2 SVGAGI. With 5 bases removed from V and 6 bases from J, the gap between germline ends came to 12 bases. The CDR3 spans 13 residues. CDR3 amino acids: CASSPTSSDTQYF. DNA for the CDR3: TGTGCCAGCAGTCCCACCTCGAGTGATACGCAGTATTTT.

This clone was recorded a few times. The DNA for the CDR3 is TGTGCCACAGAACCGGGACAGGGGGCAGGTGTGAACACTGAAGCTTTCTTT. Its translation: CATEPGQGAGVNTEAFF. The chain couples TRBV19 to TRBJ1-1, with 12 bases that match TRBD1. Germline lookup yields CDR1 LNHDA and CDR2 SQIVND (reference sequence). The CDR3 is 17 residues long. After removal of 10 bases from V and 0 bases from J, the junction contained 12 bases not matched to a gene.

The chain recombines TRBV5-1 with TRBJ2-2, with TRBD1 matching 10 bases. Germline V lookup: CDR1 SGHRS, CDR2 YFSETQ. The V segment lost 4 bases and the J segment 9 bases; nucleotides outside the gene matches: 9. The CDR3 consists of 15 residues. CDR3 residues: CASSKTGTGERELFF. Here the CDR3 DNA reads TGCGCCAGCAGCAAGACCGGGACAGGGGAAAGGGAGCTGTTTTTT.